The rows below give T cell receptor beta chains drawn from one sample of a study of cytomegalovirus exposure and HLA in healthy donors. Assay used: immunoSEQ multiplex PCR; TCRdb lists only in-frame clones, some missing. This repertoire shows about 160,000 clones, more than 65% found once; its top ten account for 5% to 7%. The sample was PBMCs. The receptors shown here come from a man between 50 and 59 years old in good health and CMV-seropositive. Each CDR3 is given with its conserved first and last residue. Fields, in order: CDR3 protein, CDR3 DNA, J gene, CDR3 length, V gene, D gene, clone size. D genes are given only for firm matches. Size is omitted from some rows. Given values are once, few, many or a class for expanded clones.

CDR3aa: CASSMGRDTGELFF
CDR3nt: TGCGCCAGCAGCATGGGCCGGGACACCGGGGAGCTGTTTTTT
j_gene: TRBJ2-2
len: 14
v_gene: TRBV5-1
d_gene: NA
abundance: once

CDR3aa: CATSSRGSGGRSQYEQYF
CDR3nt: TGTGCCACCAGCAGCAGAGGATCAGGAGGGAGAAGCCAGTACGAGCAGTACTTC
j_gene: TRBJ2-7
len: 18
v_gene: TRBV15
d_gene: NA
abundance: NA

CDR3aa: CASSPQRGSTDTQYF
CDR3nt: TGTGCCAGCAGCCCCCAGCGGGGGAGCACAGATACGCAGTATTTT
j_gene: TRBJ2-3
len: 15
v_gene: TRBV13
d_gene: TRBD2
abundance: NA

CDR3aa: CASSTSGVTYNEQFF
CDR3nt: TGTGCCAGCAGCACCTCGGGGGTTACCTACAATGAGCAGTTCTTC
j_gene: TRBJ2-1
len: 15
v_gene: TRBV11-1
d_gene: NA
abundance: NA

CDR3aa: CATSRELGTYEQYF
CDR3nt: TGTGCCACCAGCAGAGAACTAGGGACCTACGAGCAGTACTTC
j_gene: TRBJ2-7
len: 14
v_gene: TRBV15
d_gene: NA
abundance: NA

CDR3aa: CASSQVVNEQFF
CDR3nt: TGTGCCAGCAGCCAAGTCGTCAATGAGCAGTTCTTC
j_gene: TRBJ2-1
len: 12
v_gene: TRBV14
d_gene: NA
abundance: NA

CDR3aa: CASSFSAGELGYEQYF
CDR3nt: TGTGCCAGCAGCTTTTCCGCGGGGGAGTTGGGGTACGAGCAGTACTTC
j_gene: TRBJ2-7
len: 16
v_gene: TRBV7-9
d_gene: TRBD2
abundance: few

CDR3aa: CASSVDIAAGTEAFF
CDR3nt: TGTGCCAGCAGCGTAGATATAGCCGCGGGGACTGAAGCTTTCTTT
j_gene: TRBJ1-1
len: 15
v_gene: TRBV9
d_gene: NA
abundance: NA

CDR3aa: CASSFPGYEQYF
CDR3nt: TGTGCCAGCAGCTTCCCAGGGTACGAGCAGTACTTC
j_gene: TRBJ2-7
len: 12
v_gene: TRBV7-9
d_gene: NA
abundance: NA

CDR3aa: CATSPAGAQAKNIQYF
CDR3nt: TGTGCCACCAGCCCAGCAGGGGCGCAGGCCAAAAACATTCAGTACTTC
j_gene: TRBJ2-4
len: 16
v_gene: TRBV15
d_gene: NA
abundance: NA

CDR3aa: CASSRPGGITEAFF
CDR3nt: TGCGCCAGCAGCCGCCCGGGGGGGATCACTGAAGCTTTCTTT
j_gene: TRBJ1-1
len: 14
v_gene: TRBV4-1
d_gene: NA
abundance: NA

CDR3aa: CASSQAGGAGETQYF
CDR3nt: TGCGCCAGCAGCCAAGCGGGGGGGGCCGGCGAGACCCAGTACTTC
j_gene: TRBJ2-5
len: 15
v_gene: TRBV4-1
d_gene: TRBD2
abundance: once